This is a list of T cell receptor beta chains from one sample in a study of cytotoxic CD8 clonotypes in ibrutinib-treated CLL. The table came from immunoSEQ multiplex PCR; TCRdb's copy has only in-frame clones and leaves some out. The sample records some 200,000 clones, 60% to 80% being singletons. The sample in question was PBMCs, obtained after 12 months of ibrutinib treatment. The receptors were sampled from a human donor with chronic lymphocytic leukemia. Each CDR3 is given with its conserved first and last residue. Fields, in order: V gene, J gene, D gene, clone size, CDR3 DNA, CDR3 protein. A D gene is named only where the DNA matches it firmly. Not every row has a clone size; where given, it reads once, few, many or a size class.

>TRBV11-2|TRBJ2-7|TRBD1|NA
TGTGCCAGCAGCTTAAGGGCGGACAGGGCGTGGGAGCAGTACTTC
CASSLRADRAWEQYF
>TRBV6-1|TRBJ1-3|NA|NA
TGTGCCAGCAGTGAAGCGCTTCGTCGGGGGCGAGGAAACACCATATATTTT
CASSEALRRGRGNTIYF
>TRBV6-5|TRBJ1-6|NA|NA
TGTGCCAGCAGTTACTCCAGGGCTCGTAATTCACCCCTCCACTTT
CASSYSRARNSPLHF
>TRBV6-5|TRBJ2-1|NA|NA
TGTGCCAGCGCCCCCTCCTACAATGAGCAGTTCTTC
CASAPSYNEQFF
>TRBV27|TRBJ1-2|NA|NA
TGTGCCAGCAGCCAAGGACGGGACTATGGCTACACCTTC
CASSQGRDYGYTF
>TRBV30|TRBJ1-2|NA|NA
TGTGCCTGGACCACCCCAGGGACGGGTAATGGCTACACCTTC
CAWTTPGTGNGYTF
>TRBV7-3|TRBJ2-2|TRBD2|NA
TGTGCCAGCAGCCAAACTAGCGGGTACACCGGGGAGCTGTTTTTT
CASSQTSGYTGELFF
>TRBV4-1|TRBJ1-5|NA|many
TGCGCCAGCAGCCCCTTTCGGGACCCCAATCAGCCCCAGCATTTT
CASSPFRDPNQPQHF
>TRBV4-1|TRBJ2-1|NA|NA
TGCGCCAGCAGCCTCGAGGGGCCTACTAATGAGCAGTTCTTC
CASSLEGPTNEQFF
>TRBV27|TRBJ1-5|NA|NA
TGTGCCAGCAGTTTCGGACAGAACAATCAGCCCCAGCATTTT
CASSFGQNNQPQHF
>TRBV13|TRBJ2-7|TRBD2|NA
TGTGCCAGCAGCTTAAAGCGGGGTCCGTACGAGCAGTACTTC
CASSLKRGPYEQYF
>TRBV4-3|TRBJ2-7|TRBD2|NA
TGCGCCAGCAGCCAGGAGGGGGGACTAGCGGTCGCCTACGAGCAGTACTTC
CASSQEGGLAVAYEQYF
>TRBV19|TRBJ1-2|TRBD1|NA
TGTGCCAGTAGTACCGCCCGGGGACAGGGCCGTAACTATGGCTACACCTTC
CASSTARGQGRNYGYTF
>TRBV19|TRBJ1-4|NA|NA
TGTGCCAGTAGGGGTAATGGGGTTAATGAAAAACTGTTTTTT
CASRGNGVNEKLFF
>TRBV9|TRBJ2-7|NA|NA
TGTGCCAGCAGCGTAGCCCCGGGACAAACTTACGAGCAGTACTTC
CASSVAPGQTYEQYF
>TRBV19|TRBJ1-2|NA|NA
TGTGCCAGTAGTCCCGTGACAAACCGCAGGGGCTACACCTTC
CASSPVTNRRGYTF
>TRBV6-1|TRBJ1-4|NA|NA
TGTGCCAGCGGGAAATTCTTTACAACTAATGAAAAACTGTTTTTT
CASGKFFTTNEKLFF
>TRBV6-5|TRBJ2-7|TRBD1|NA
TGTGCCAGCAGGCCACCGGGACAGGGGACCTACGAGCAGTACTTC
CASRPPGQGTYEQYF
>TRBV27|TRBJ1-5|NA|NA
TGTGCCAGCAGTCGTATCAGGGTCGAGAGCAATCAGCCCCAGCATTTT
CASSRIRVESNQPQHF
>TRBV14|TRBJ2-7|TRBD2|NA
TGTGCCAGCAGTCCGCCTAGCGGGAGGGCCAGGGAGCAGTACTTC
CASSPPSGRAREQYF
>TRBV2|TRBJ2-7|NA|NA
TGTGCCAGCAGGGATACAGGGTTGCCGGGCTACGAGCAGTACTTC
CASRDTGLPGYEQYF
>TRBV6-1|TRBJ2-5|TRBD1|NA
TGTGCCAGCGTTAGACACGGGACAGGGGAAGAGACCCAGTACTTC
CASVRHGTGEETQYF
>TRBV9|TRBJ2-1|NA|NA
TGTGCCAGCAGCGTAGAGGCAGCTACGTGGGCCTACAATGAGCAGTTCTTC
CASSVEAATWAYNEQFF
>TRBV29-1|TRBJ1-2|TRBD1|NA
TGCAGCGTTGTCTCTCGGGACAGGGAAAACTATGGCTACACCTTC
CSVVSRDRENYGYTF
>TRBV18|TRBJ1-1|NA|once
TGTGCCAGCTCACAGGAGACACTGAACACTGAAGCTTTCTTT
CASSQETLNTEAFF
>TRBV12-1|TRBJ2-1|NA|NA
TGTGCCAGCAGCTTTCCGGGACTAGCGGGGGCCCTGAGCTCCTACAATGAGCAGTTCTTC
CASSFPGLAGALSSYNEQFF
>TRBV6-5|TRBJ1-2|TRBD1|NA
TGTGCCAGCAGTCTACAGAGGACAGGGAACTATGGCTACACCTTC
CASSLQRTGNYGYTF
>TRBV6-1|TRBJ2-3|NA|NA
TGTGCCAGCAGTTTGGACCCTAGCACAGATACGCAGTATTTT
CASSLDPSTDTQYF
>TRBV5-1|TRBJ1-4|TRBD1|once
TGCGCCAGCGGAGGGGGCCTGGCGAGGAATGAAAAACTGTTTTTT
CASGGGLARNEKLFF
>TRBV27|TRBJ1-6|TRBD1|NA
TGTGCCAGCAGTTCAGGACAGGCCCGACTCCACTTT
CASSSGQARLHF
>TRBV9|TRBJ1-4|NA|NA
TGTGCCAGCAGCGTAGAAGGGGCCAGCTCAGGGTGGGAAAAACTGTTTTTT
CASSVEGASSGWEKLFF
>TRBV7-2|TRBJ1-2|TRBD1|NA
TGTGCCAGCAGTCATGGGGACAGGGCTAGCTATGGCTACACCTTC
CASSHGDRASYGYTF
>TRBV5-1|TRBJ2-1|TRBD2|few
TGCGCCAGCAGCAGGGCGGGAGGCCCATCTTCCTACAATGAGCAGTTCTTC
CASSRAGGPSSYNEQFF
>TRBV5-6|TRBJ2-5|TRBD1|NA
TGTGCCAGCAGCTTTAAGAGGGGGCTCCAAGAGACCCAGTACTTC
CASSFKRGLQETQYF
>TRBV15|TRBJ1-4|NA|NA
TGTGCCACCAGCAGAGATTTTAGATCTAATGAAAAACTGTTTTTT
CATSRDFRSNEKLFF
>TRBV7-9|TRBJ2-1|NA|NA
TGTGCCAGCAGCTTTACCGACAATGAGCAGTTCTTC
CASSFTDNEQFF
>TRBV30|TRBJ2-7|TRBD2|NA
TGTGCCTGGAGTTATGGGGGGGTTGCCTACGAGCAGTACTTC
CAWSYGGVAYEQYF